This T cell receptor beta chain was profiled in a study of spatial heterogeneity in lung cancer. At the level of the study: At a median of roughly two years after resection, follow-up PBMC samples were sequenced when available.

CDR1 is MDHEN, CDR2 SYDVKM, per germline. Trimming removed 5 bases at V and 2 bases at J, with 10 bases between. The length of the CDR3 is 13 residues. As for this clonotype: Antigen specificity is unknown.

Study-wide findings and caveats: Detection of ubiquitous tumor TCRs in blood was higher at resection than follow-up.

Unique molecular identifiers, one per molecule, were present on every TCR cDNA molecule. Via MiXCR, TCRdb re-called the 5' RACE reads, giving one row per CDR3 protein. The sample carries tens of thousands of distinct CDR3 sequences, roughly 10% recorded once. Time point here: blood at routine non-recurrence follow-up after resection. Whole RNA came from tumor, nontumor lung or frozen PBMC and was sequenced without being sorted. The sequence came from a male donor with early-stage non-small cell lung cancer. The chain is built from TRBV28 and TRBJ2-7; possibly TRBD2 for D (6 bases). Here the sequenced sample was PBMCs, taken at follow-up. The CDR3 reads CASSPTSPYEQYF. The CDR3 region has the DNA TGTGCCAGCAGTCCGACTAGTCCCTACGAGCAGTACTTC.